This T cell receptor (beta chain) derives from a study of blood T cell repertoires in COVID-19. Study details: Collection of acute and convalescent COVID-19 samples took place in the United States, Italy and Spain.

The method was immunoSEQ multiplex PCR; TCRdb's version includes in-frame clones alone and lacks a portion of them. The sample has fewer than 200,000 clones; about four fifths are singletons. The CDR3 is 16 residues long. V lost 3 bases and J lost 5; bases outside the gene matches: 11. Germline V gives CDR1 LNHDA, CDR2 SQIVND (reference sequence). It was during active infection that Seattle patients were enrolled and then longitudinally followed. What was sequenced was peripheral blood. The gene calls are TRBV19 and TRBJ2-3; 7 nucleotides agree with TRBD2. This sequence originates from a woman aged 70-85 years with COVID-19, enrolled during active disease. CDR3 in DNA: TGTGCCAGTAGTATCGGCAGGGTGGTAGCGGGAGATACGCAGTATTTT. Its translation is CASSIGRVVAGDTQYF.